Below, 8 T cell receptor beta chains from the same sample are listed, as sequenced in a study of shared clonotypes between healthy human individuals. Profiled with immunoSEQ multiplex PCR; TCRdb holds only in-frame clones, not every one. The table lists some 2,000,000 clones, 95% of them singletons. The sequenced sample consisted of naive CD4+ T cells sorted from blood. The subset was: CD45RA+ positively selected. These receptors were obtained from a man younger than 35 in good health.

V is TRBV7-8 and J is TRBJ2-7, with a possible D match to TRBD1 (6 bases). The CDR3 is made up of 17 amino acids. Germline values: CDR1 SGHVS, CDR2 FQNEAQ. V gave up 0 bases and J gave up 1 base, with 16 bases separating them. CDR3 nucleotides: TGTGCCAGCAGCTTAGCGACCCATTGGACAGATTCCTACGAGCAGTACTTC. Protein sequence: CASSLATHWTDSYEQYF.

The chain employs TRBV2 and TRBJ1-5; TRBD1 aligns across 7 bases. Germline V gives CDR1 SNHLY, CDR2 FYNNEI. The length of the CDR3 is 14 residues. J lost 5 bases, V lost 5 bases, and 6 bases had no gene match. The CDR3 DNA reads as TGTGCCAGCAGTAATTCACAGGGGTATCAGCCCCAGCATTTT. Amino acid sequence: CASSNSQGYQPQHF. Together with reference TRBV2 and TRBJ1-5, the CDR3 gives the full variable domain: EPEVTQTPSHQVTQMGQEVILRCVPISNHLYFYWYRQILGQKVEFLVSFYNNEISEKSEIFDDQFSVERPDGSNFTLKIRSTKLEDSAMYFCASSNSQGYQPQHFGDGTRLSIL.

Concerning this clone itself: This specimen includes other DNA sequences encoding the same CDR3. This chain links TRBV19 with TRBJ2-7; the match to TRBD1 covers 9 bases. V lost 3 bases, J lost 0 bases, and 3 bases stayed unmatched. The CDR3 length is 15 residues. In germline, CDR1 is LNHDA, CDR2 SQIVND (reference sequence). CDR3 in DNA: TGTGCCAGTAGTATTGGACAGGGGAGCTCCTACGAGCAGTACTTC. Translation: CASSIGQGSSYEQYF.

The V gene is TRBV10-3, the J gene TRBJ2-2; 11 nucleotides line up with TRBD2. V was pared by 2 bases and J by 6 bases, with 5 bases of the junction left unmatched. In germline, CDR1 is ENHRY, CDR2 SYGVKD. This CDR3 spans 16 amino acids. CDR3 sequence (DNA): TGTGCCATCAGTGAGGAAGGGGGACTAGCGGCCGGGGAGCTGTTTTTT. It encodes CAISEEGGLAAGELFF.

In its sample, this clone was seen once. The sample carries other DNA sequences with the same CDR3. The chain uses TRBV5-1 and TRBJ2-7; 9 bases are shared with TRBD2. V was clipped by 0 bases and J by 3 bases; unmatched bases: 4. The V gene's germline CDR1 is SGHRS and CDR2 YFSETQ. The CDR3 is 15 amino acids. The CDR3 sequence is CASSLEAGGNYEQYF. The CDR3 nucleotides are TGCGCCAGCAGCTTGGAAGCGGGGGGAAACTACGAGCAGTACTTC.

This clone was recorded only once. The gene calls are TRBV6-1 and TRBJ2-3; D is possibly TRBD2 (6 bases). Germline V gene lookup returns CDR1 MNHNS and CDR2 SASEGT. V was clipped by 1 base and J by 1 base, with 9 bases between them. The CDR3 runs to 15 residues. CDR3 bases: TGTGCCAGCAGTGAAGGGTGGGGGGGCACAGATACGCAGTATTTT. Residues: CASSEGWGGTDTQYF.

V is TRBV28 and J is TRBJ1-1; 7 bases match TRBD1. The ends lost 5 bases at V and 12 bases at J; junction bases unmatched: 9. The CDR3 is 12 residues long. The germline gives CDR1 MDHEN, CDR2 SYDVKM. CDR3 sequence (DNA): TGTGCCAGCAGTCGACCGGGACAGAGGACTTTCTTT. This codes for CASSRPGQRTFF.

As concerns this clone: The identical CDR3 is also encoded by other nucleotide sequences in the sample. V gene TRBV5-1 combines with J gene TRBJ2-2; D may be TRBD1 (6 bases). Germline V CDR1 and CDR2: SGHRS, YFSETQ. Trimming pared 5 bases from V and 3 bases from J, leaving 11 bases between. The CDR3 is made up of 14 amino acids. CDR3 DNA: TGCGCCAGCAGTCTCCCAGGGGACACCGGGGAGCTGTTTTTT. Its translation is CASSLPGDTGELFF.